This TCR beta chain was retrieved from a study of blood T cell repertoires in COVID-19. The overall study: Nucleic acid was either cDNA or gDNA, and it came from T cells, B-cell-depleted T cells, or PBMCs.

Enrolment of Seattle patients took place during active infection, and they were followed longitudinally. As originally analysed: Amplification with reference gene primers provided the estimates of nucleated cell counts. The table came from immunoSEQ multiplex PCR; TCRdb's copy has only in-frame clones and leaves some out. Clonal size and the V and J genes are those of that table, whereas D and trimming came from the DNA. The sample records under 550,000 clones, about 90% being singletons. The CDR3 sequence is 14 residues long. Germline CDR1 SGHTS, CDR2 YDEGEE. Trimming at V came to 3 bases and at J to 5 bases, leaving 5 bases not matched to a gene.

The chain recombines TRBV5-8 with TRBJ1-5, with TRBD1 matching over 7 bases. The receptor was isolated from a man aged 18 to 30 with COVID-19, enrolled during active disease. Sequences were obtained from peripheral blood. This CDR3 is CASSYRGTDQPQHF. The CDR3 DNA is TGTGCCAGCAGCTACAGGGGAACGGATCAGCCCCAGCATTTT.